Described below is a single T cell receptor (beta chain) sequence and its context. As yet, its antigen is unknown. TRB rearrangements spanning V, D and J were amplified using mixed TRB-A/B primers. TCRdb analysed the multiplex PCR reads with MiXCR anew, one entry per CDR3 protein. The profile shows about 11,000 distinct CDR3 sequences, roughly 33% of them singletons. Amplification of TCR beta used genomic DNA extracted from peripheral blood. The sample is drawn from a study of T cell repertoires in aging, cancer and after chemotherapy. Study information: The full dataset contained around 10 million TCR reads.

Whole-study findings and limits: These repertoire data do not allow conclusions about immunological memory after chemotherapy. Rebound thymic output was suggested by rising median generation probability during chemotherapy in each cancer cohort. Untreated cancer patients had significantly lower blood TCR diversity than age-matched healthy donors.

The sample consisted of blood. The receptor comes from a human donor in good health. The donor label of this sample is uncertain.

CDR3 region: CASSPEGVRLAGGTQYF. For the CDR3, the DNA is TGTGCCAGCTCACCAGAAGGAGTTAGACTAGCGGGAGGGACCCAGTACTTC. The genes are TRBV18 and TRBJ2-5; TRBD2 agrees at 13 bases. This CDR3 contains 17 residues. After removal of 2 bases from V and 7 bases from J, the junction contained 10 bases not matched to a gene. Germline assignment: CDR1 KGHSH and CDR2 LQKENI.